This T cell receptor beta chain was profiled in a study of identical twins. All donors comprised healthy Caucasians. From the 5' RACE reads, TCRdb called clonotypes with MiXCR, one entry per CDR3 protein. The table has fewer than 550,000 distinct CDR3 sequences, around 15% seen once. V lost 1 base and J lost 0, with 9 bases in between. The CDR3 contains 16 residues. CDR1 and CDR2 (germline): SGHTA, FQGNSA. This clonotype was observed a handful of times. Its matching antigen is unknown. Findings of the study overall: Analyses of zero insertions could, in part, be confounded by invariant MAIT and iNKT cells.

The same data also contributed to another study, on yellow fever vaccine responses in identical twins.

Sequencing input: CD4+ T cells sorted from blood. This sequence was found in a woman aged 18-29 years in good health. The chain employs TRBV7-2 and TRBJ2-2; no firm D call. The CDR3 loop reads CASSLVRGANTGELFF. The CDR3 DNA reads as TGTGCCAGCAGCTTAGTTCGAGGAGCGAACACCGGGGAGCTGTTTTTT.